These 30 T cell receptor beta chains originate from one sample sequenced in a study of blood T cell repertoires in COVID-19. The assay was immunoSEQ multiplex PCR, and TCRdb's table has in-frame clones only and misses some. In the table there are around 320,000 clones, around 87% of which are singletons. Sample: PBMCs or T cells enriched from blood (not recorded which). Receptor source: a woman aged 18-29 years with acute COVID-19.

The V and J genes are TRBV28 and TRBJ2-4; TRBD2 matches at 11 bases. Germline lookup yields CDR1 MDHEN and CDR2 SYDVKM. The V and J ends lost 7 bases and 0 bases, in that order; junction bases with no gene match: 11. This CDR3 is 18 amino acids long. For the CDR3, the DNA is TGTGCCAGCATTCATAGGCTAGCGGGAGGCTTAGCCAAAAACATTCAGTACTTC. Protein sequence: CASIHRLAGGLAKNIQYF.

This clone was seen a few times. The rearrangement joins TRBV5-1 to TRBJ2-2; TRBD2 agrees at 10 bases. The CDR3 spans 16 residues. Germline V gives CDR1 SGHRS, CDR2 YFSETQ. With V trimmed by 6 bases and J by 0 bases, 5 bases remained unmatched. CDR3 coding DNA: TGCGCCAGCACGGGACTAGCGTCCGCGAACACCGGGGAGCTGTTTTTT. Its translation: CASTGLASANTGELFF.

V and J are TRBV28 and TRBJ1-2; the match to TRBD1 covers 9 bases. Germline CDR1 and CDR2: MDHEN and SYDVKM. V gave up 8 bases and J gave up 7 bases; unmatched junction bases: 11. This CDR3 has 14 amino acids. The CDR3 coding sequence is TGTGCCAGCCTGATCCGGGACAGGGTGTTTGGCTACACCTTC. Its translation: CASLIRDRVFGYTF.

The chain recombines TRBV5-6 with TRBJ1-5; weak D call: TRBD1 (6 bases). The CDR3 length is 16 residues. CDR1 and CDR2 from the germline V gene are SGHDT and YYEEEE. V lost 4 bases, J lost 2 bases, and 16 bases lay in between. The CDR3 nucleotides read TGTGCCAGCAGCGAACACCAGGGGTTTGGCAATCAGCCCCAGCATTTT. Its translation is CASSEHQGFGNQPQHF.

The CDR3 sequence is CASSDRDRGFTETQYF. In DNA, the CDR3 is TGTGCCAGCAGCGACCGGGACAGGGGATTTACAGAGACCCAGTACTTC. V is TRBV14 and J is TRBJ2-5; TRBD1 aligns across 10 bases. The length of the CDR3 is 16 residues. From germline, CDR1 is SGHDN and CDR2 FVKESK. The V segment lost 5 bases and the J segment 4 bases; nucleotides outside the gene matches: 10.

A single count supports this clone. As DNA, the CDR3 is TGTGCCAGCAGCCAAGATCTCCCCAGGGCGCTGGATGGCTACACCTTC. It is translated as CASSQDLPRALDGYTF. J is TRBJ1-2 and V is TRBV14, with D possibly being TRBD1 (5 bases). Trimming removed 0 bases from V and 6 bases from J, with 17 bases in between. The CDR3 contains 16 residues. Germline V CDR1 and CDR2: SGHDN, FVKESK.

V gene TRBV19 combines with J gene TRBJ2-4; D possibly corresponds to TRBD2 (6 bases). This CDR3 region has 15 residues. Trimming cost V 3 bases and J 0 bases, with 9 bases left between them. Germline V gene sequence: CDR1 LNHDA, CDR2 SQIVND (reference sequence). CDR3 protein: CASSMTRLAKNIQYF. Written as DNA, the CDR3 is TGTGCCAGTAGTATGACTAGACTAGCCAAAAACATTCAGTACTTC. The full variable domain, completed using reference TRBV19 and TRBJ2-4, is DGGITQSPKYLFRKEGQNVTLSCEQNLNHDAMYWYRQDPGQGLRLIYYSQIVNDFQKGDIAEGYSVSREKKESFPLTVTSAQKNPTAFYLCASSMTRLAKNIQYFGAGTRLSVL.

The rearrangement uses TRBV12-3 or TRBV12-4 and TRBJ2-7; maybe TRBD2 (6 bases). Trimming cost V 6 bases and J 3 bases, with 12 bases left between them. The CDR3 covers 13 residues. Here the CDR3 reads CASRYGGDYEQYF. The CDR3 coding sequence is TGTGCCAGCAGGTACGGCGGGGACTACGAGCAGTACTTC.

The chain combines TRBV5-8 with TRBJ1-2; no reliable D call. CDR1 and CDR2 (germline): SGHTS, YDEGEE. This CDR3 spans 12 amino acids. V was shortened by 5 bases and J by 0 bases, with 5 bases between the two germline ends. In DNA form, the CDR3 reads TGTGCCAGCAGATTAGCTAACTATGGCTACACCTTC. Translating it yields CASRLANYGYTF.

The chain links TRBV14 to TRBJ2-5; D gene ambiguous. V was shortened by 3 bases and J by 7 bases, with 15 bases between the two germline ends. The CDR3 loop spans 14 amino acids. Germline loops: CDR1 SGHDN, CDR2 FVKESK. In DNA, the CDR3 is TGTGCCAGCAGCCAGAGGAGTGCCTCATGGACCCAGTACTTC. It is translated as CASSQRSASWTQYF.

The chain's CDR3 is CANLAPGTSEYEQYF. In DNA, the CDR3 is TGCGCCAATTTAGCTCCCGGGACTAGCGAATACGAGCAGTACTTC. V and J are TRBV23-1 and TRBJ2-7; 10 bases agree with TRBD2. TRBV23-1 is treated as an ORF (open reading frame) with a function not yet certain. The J segment lost 4 bases and the V segment lost 10 bases, leaving 13 bases of the junction unmatched. This CDR3 is built from 15 residues.

This chain links TRBV6-1 with TRBJ1-4, with D perhaps matching TRBD1 (6 bases). Between the trimmed V and J ends, which lost 3 bases and 6 bases, there was a span of 14 bases. The CDR3 loop spans 15 amino acids. Germline V lookup: CDR1 MNHNS, CDR2 SASEGT. The CDR3 region has the DNA TGTGCCAGCAGTGAGACAGGCCCAGGGTATGAAAAACTGTTTTTT. It codes for CASSETGPGYEKLFF.

This chain links TRBV3-1 (or the pseudogene TRBV3-2) with TRBJ2-7; D is perhaps TRBD2 (6 bases). In germline, CDR1 is LGHDT, CDR2 YNNKEL (reference sequence). The CDR3 spans 15 residues. V was clipped by 0 bases and J by 4 bases, with 13 bases between them. The CDR3 region is CASSQDSQRVYEQYF. CDR3 coding DNA: TGTGCCAGCAGCCAAGATAGCCAGCGGGTATACGAGCAGTACTTC.

The chain uses TRBV11-1 and TRBJ2-2; D possibly corresponds to TRBD1 (5 bases). V dropped 1 base and J dropped 3 bases, with 9 bases sitting between them. Germline lookup yields CDR1 SGHAT and CDR2 FQDESV (reference sequence). The CDR3 length is 15 residues. The CDR3 here is CASSLVTGDTGELFF. CDR3 coding DNA: TGTGCCAGCAGCTTAGTAACAGGAGACACCGGGGAGCTGTTTTTT.

The J gene is TRBJ1-1, the V gene TRBV3-1 (or the pseudogene TRBV3-2); D is uncertain. The CDR3 sequence is 15 residues long. CDR1 is LGHDT and CDR2 is YNNKEL in the germline V gene (reference sequence). The V and J ends lost 1 base and 1 base respectively, with 10 bases between them. The CDR3 sequence is CASSQAGTPNTEAFF. The CDR3 nucleotides read TGTGCCAGCAGCCAAGCGGGTACCCCGAACACTGAAGCTTTCTTT.

The table lists this clone with a count of one. The chain is built from TRBV27 and TRBJ2-3, with D possibly TRBD1 on 6 matching bases. CDR1 and CDR2 from the germline V gene are MNHEY and SMNVEV (reference sequence). This CDR3 is 13 amino acids long. The V end lost 5 bases, the J end lost 6 bases, and 12 bases lay between the germline ends. Here the CDR3 DNA reads TGTGCCAGCAGTCCGTACAGGGAGGATACGCAGTATTTT. Translation: CASSPYREDTQYF.

The chain joins TRBV5-1 to TRBJ2-1; 7 bases line up with TRBD2. J lost 5 bases, V lost 4 bases, and 27 bases had no gene match. Germline CDR1 is SGHRS and CDR2 is YFSETQ. The CDR3 sequence is 21 residues long. CDR3 residues: CASSRRLARTETGPGHNEQFF. The CDR3 bases are TGCGCCAGCAGCCGAAGACTAGCTCGAACGGAGACGGGTCCGGGGCACAATGAGCAGTTCTTC. The complete variable domain, with remaining parts taken from reference TRBV5-1 and TRBJ2-1, reads KAGVTQTPRYLIKTRGQQVTLSCSPISGHRSVSWYQQTPGQGLQFLFEYFSETQRNKGNFPGRFSGRQFSNSRSEMNVSTLELGDSALYLCASSRRLARTETGPGHNEQFFGPGTRLTVL.

The rearrangement joins TRBV27 to TRBJ2-1; 11 positions agree with TRBD2. This CDR3 has 19 residues. Germline values: CDR1 MNHEY, CDR2 SMNVEV (reference sequence). V lost 6 bases, J lost 8 bases, and 21 bases stayed unmatched. The CDR3 DNA sequence: TGTGCCAGCAGCCGGACAGGGGTGCTACTAGCGGGAGTTTATGATGAGCAGTTCTTC. Its protein product is CASSRTGVLLAGVYDEQFF.

This chain links TRBV11-2 with TRBJ2-7, with D tentatively TRBD1 (6 bases). With 5 bases removed from V and 12 bases from J, the gap between germline ends came to 23 bases. The CDR3 spans 14 residues. Germline loops: CDR1 SGHAT, CDR2 FQNNGV. CDR3 in DNA: TGTGCCAGCAGCCCATTCGGGCCAGCGAGGGGGAGGTACTTC. Translating it yields CASSPFGPARGRYF.

This rearrangement joins TRBV27 to TRBJ2-1, with 10 bases that match TRBD2. V gave up 8 bases and J gave up 3 bases; unmatched junction bases: 10. The CDR3 extends over 16 amino acids. Per the germline V gene, CDR1 is MNHEY and CDR2 is SMNVEV (reference sequence). This CDR3 is CASSKGLAGVYNEQFF. The CDR3, as DNA: TGTGCCAGCTCGAAAGGGCTAGCGGGAGTCTACAATGAGCAGTTCTTC.

The J gene is TRBJ2-5, the V gene TRBV18; no clear D. CDR1 KGHSH and CDR2 LQKENI come from the germline V gene. This CDR3 has 14 residues. V lost 3 bases and J 5 bases, leaving 13 bases between the germline ends. The chain's CDR3 is CASSPPTARETQYF. CDR3 coding DNA: TGTGCCAGCTCACCTCCGACCGCGAGGGAGACCCAGTACTTC.

The rearrangement joins TRBV30 to TRBJ1-1, with D unresolved. This CDR3 is built from 15 residues. The V gene's germline CDR1 is GTSNPN and CDR2 SVGIG (reference sequence). Trimming pared 0 bases from V and 1 base from J, leaving 12 bases between. The CDR3 here is CAWSVGRVTNTEAFF. The DNA of the CDR3 is TGTGCCTGGAGTGTCGGTCGGGTTACGAACACTGAAGCTTTCTTT.

The V and J genes are TRBV18 and TRBJ2-1, with TRBD1 as a possible D gene (6 bases). CDR1 is KGHSH and CDR2 is LQKENI in the germline V gene. The CDR3 runs to 14 residues. The germline V and J ends were trimmed by 3 bases and 12 bases, with 18 bases remaining between them. For the CDR3, the DNA is TGTGCCAGCTCACCCCCGGACAGCGCGAATCGGCAGTTCTTC. Translating it yields CASSPPDSANRQFF.

This clone showed up just once. V usage is TRBV2 and J usage is TRBJ2-5; 7 bases align to TRBD2. The CDR3 covers 13 residues. The V gene end was trimmed by 5 bases and the J gene end by 1 base; junction bases not matched to a gene: 1. Germline V CDR1 and CDR2: SNHLY, FYNNEI. Written as DNA, the CDR3 is TGTGCCAGCAGTCGGGAGGTCCAAGAGACCCAGTACTTC. Protein sequence: CASSREVQETQYF.

V usage is TRBV11-1 and J usage is TRBJ2-5, with 7 bases fitting TRBD1. This CDR3 contains 14 residues. Germline values: CDR1 SGHAT, CDR2 FQDESV (reference sequence). J lost 4 bases, V lost 4 bases, and 6 bases had no gene match. The CDR3 nucleotides read TGTGCCAGCAGCTCCTGGACAGGCGGAGAGACCCAGTACTTC. Protein sequence: CASSSWTGGETQYF.

The chain recombines TRBV28 with TRBJ2-1; TRBD2 matches at 10 bases. Trimming took 6 bases from V and 4 from J; bases not matched to a gene: 9. The CDR3 contains 16 residues. CDR1 and CDR2 (germline): MDHEN, SYDVKM. This chain's CDR3 is CASRPSGRAVYNEQFF. The CDR3, as DNA: TGTGCCAGCAGACCCAGCGGGAGGGCGGTGTACAATGAGCAGTTCTTC. The whole variable domain, remainder taken from reference TRBV28 and TRBJ2-1, is DVKVTQSSRYLVKRTGEKVFLECVQDMDHENMFWYRQDPGLGLRLIYFSYDVKMKEKGDIPEGYSVSREKKERFSLILESASTNQTSMYLCASRPSGRAVYNEQFFGPGTRLTVL.

The chain uses TRBV28 and TRBJ1-2, with D unclear. V lost 1 base, J lost 2 bases, and 5 bases lay in between. Germline CDR1 reads MDHEN; CDR2 reads SYDVKM. The CDR3 loop spans 13 amino acids. CDR3 in amino acids: CASSLLRNYGYTF. The CDR3 DNA reads as TGTGCCAGCAGTTTATTACGGAACTATGGCTACACCTTC.

The chain's CDR3 is CASRLYNEQFF. The DNA for the CDR3 is TGTGCCAGCAGACTCTACAATGAGCAGTTCTTC. The chain combines TRBV28 with TRBJ2-1; no reliable D call. The CDR3 extends over 11 amino acids. From germline, CDR1 is MDHEN and CDR2 SYDVKM. Trimming shortened V by 6 bases and J by 3 bases, and 3 bases separated the two germline ends.

The rearrangement joins TRBV6-5 to TRBJ1-1; D call uncertain. This CDR3 is 15 amino acids long. Germline V gene lookup returns CDR1 MNHEY and CDR2 SVGAGI. V lost 5 bases, J lost 5 bases, and 18 bases lay in between. The CDR3 loop is CASSRGPGWRTEAFF. Here the CDR3 DNA reads TGTGCCAGCAGTCGCGGTCCCGGGTGGCGGACTGAAGCTTTCTTT.

The chain links TRBV13 to TRBJ2-1; TRBD2 agrees at 7 bases. Trimming at V came to 6 bases and at J to 3 bases, leaving 17 bases not matched to a gene. Germline CDR1 reads PRHDT; CDR2 reads FYEKMQ (reference sequence). The CDR3 contains 18 residues. CDR3 in amino acids: CASSNGGPAGPLYNEQFF. The CDR3 DNA is TGTGCCAGCAGTAATGGAGGCCCAGCGGGACCCCTCTACAATGAGCAGTTCTTC.